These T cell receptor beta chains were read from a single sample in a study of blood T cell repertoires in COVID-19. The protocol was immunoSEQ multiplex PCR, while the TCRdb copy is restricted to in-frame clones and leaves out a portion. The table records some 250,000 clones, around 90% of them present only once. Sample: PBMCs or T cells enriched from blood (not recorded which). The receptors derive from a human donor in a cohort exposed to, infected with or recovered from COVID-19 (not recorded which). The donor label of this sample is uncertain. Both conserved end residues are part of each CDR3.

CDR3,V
CASSSYGTNTGELFF,TRBV5-4
CASSSEGAVEQFF,TRBV11-3
CASSLNGEEKLFF,TRBV12-3/TRBV12-4
CASSYSPGVDYGYTF,TRBV6-2/TRBV6-3
CASSLGDGGVLVGYTF,TRBV5-1
CASMGHLGYGYTF,TRBV2
CASSQDLGTRLNEQFF,TRBV4-1
CASSMGQGDYGYTF,TRBV19
CASFRTGEGANYGYTF,TRBV10-3
CASSARGKAETQYF,TRBV7-9
CASSLSLGQGRLGSTEAFF,TRBV7-9
CASKLTIRSYEQYF,TRBV19
CASRRAATNEKLFF,TRBV7-8
CASSLSLRQGIDGYTF,TRBV7-9
CASSLDRVKGALHF,TRBV6-5
CASSQVLAGRQETQYF,TRBV4-1
CASRKTYNEQFF,TRBV6-5
CAITSGGSTDTQYF,TRBV10-3
CSVLTAKNTEAFF,TRBV29-1
CASSYWTGGNEKLFF,TRBV13
CASSLGIDNNEQFF,TRBV7-9
CASSSTGNEQFF,TRBV7-6
CASSLEQGATEAFF,TRBV5-1
CASSKEARGNTEAFF,TRBV5-1